This is a list of T cell receptor beta chains from one sample in a study of blood T cell repertoires in COVID-19. The assay was immunoSEQ multiplex PCR, and TCRdb's table has in-frame clones only and misses some. The sample has around 150,000 clones, over 80% seen once. Sequenced sample: PBMCs or T cells enriched from blood (not recorded which). The receptors stem from a man aged 70-80 years who had been exposed to COVID-19. The CDR3 runs from the conserved cysteine through the conserved F or W. The D gene is left open where the match is weak.

TRBV7-2	NA	11	TRBJ2-5	CASSSGEAQYF
TRBV3-1/TRBV3-2	NA	12	TRBJ2-1	CASSLPGNEQFF
TRBV6-5	TRBD2	13	TRBJ2-2	CAGGDGPTGELFF
TRBV21-1	NA	15	TRBJ2-1	CASSKRLAGWDEQFF
TRBV9	TRBD1	17	TRBJ2-2	CASSVGGSRGHTGELFF
TRBV6-6	NA	12	TRBJ1-2	CASRTGRYGYTF
TRBV7-8	NA	15	TRBJ2-3	CASSLLQGNTDTQYF
TRBV7-2	TRBD2	15	TRBJ2-1	CASSLLAVSYNEQFF
TRBV10-3	NA	12	TRBJ2-7	CAISESVAKQYF
TRBV29-1	NA	13	TRBJ2-3	CSSQGQATDTQYF
TRBV7-9	NA	13	TRBJ1-4	CASSPMGGGELFF
TRBV7-2	TRBD1	15	TRBJ2-1	CASRRTGSSYNEQFF
TRBV28	TRBD1	15	TRBJ2-7	CASSAGQGNSYEQYF
TRBV5-5	NA	13	TRBJ2-3	CASNFRATDTQYF
TRBV6-5	NA	14	TRBJ1-2	CASSTPGLSYGYTF
TRBV28	NA	15	TRBJ1-2	CASSSKIQGNYGYTF
TRBV6-9	NA	18	TRBJ1-5	CASSYSRRTAHSNQPQHF
TRBV30	NA	11	TRBJ2-7	CAWTQGYEQYF
TRBV9	NA	14	TRBJ2-4	CASNQGGAKNIQYF
TRBV29-1	TRBD1	16	TRBJ1-1	CSASLWTGLGNTEAFF
TRBV28	TRBD2	16	TRBJ2-1	CASKTSSGNVDNEQFF
TRBV2	NA	14	TRBJ2-1	CASSESAADNEQFF
TRBV18	TRBD1	14	TRBJ2-7	CASSPGDRVGEQYF
TRBV5-6	NA	14	TRBJ2-3	CASNLPVPGDTQYF
TRBV6-6	NA	14	TRBJ1-1	CASSGKTVNTEAFF
TRBV11-1	TRBD1	14	TRBJ2-7	CASREGTGSYEQYF
TRBV12-3/TRBV12-4	NA	13	TRBJ1-2	CASSPTINYGYTF
TRBV5-1	TRBD1	19	TRBJ1-2	CASSLLPHGQASLNYGYTF
TRBV16	NA	15	TRBJ1-1	CASSQSARGGTEAFF
TRBV6-1	TRBD2	20	TRBJ2-1	CASSEAGGRAYLSSYNEQFF
TRBV7-2	NA	14	TRBJ1-2	CASNEGISNYGYTF
TRBV3-1/TRBV3-2	NA	13	TRBJ1-5	CASSRPGFQPQHF
TRBV3-1/TRBV3-2	NA	12	TRBJ2-7	CASSQANYEQYF
TRBV5-4	TRBD1	18	TRBJ1-1	CASSLPSGQGVGNTEAFF
TRBV7-2	NA	14	TRBJ2-7	CASSPDSGSYEQYF
TRBV5-6	NA	15	TRBJ1-1	CASSLGPGVRNEAFF
TRBV3-1/TRBV3-2	NA	11	TRBJ2-1	CASSRGNEQFF
TRBV28	TRBD1	13	TRBJ1-4	CASRGTGREKLFF
TRBV9	TRBD1	15	TRBJ1-6	CASSEQQGVGSPLHF
TRBV9	TRBD1	15	TRBJ2-2	CASQTGTVNTGELFF
TRBV6-5	NA	14	TRBJ1-2	CASSSNGDRLGYTF
TRBV6-6	TRBD1	14	TRBJ2-7	CASRGQGYSYEQYF
TRBV19	NA	15	TRBJ1-5	CASSRDFYSNQPQHF
TRBV19	TRBD1	15	TRBJ1-2	CASSGTGNTNYGYTF
TRBV5-1	NA	14	TRBJ1-2	CASSLGSGVYGYTF
TRBV5-1	NA	14	TRBJ2-7	CASSLDEVGGEQYF
TRBV30	NA	14	TRBJ1-2	CAWSVRSGLFGYTF
TRBV7-9	NA	16	TRBJ1-4	CASSISRTAPGEKLFF
TRBV3-1/TRBV3-2	NA	12	TRBJ1-2	CASSQEYYGYTF
TRBV4-3	NA	15	TRBJ2-7	CASSRVGGSVYEQYF
TRBV4-2	NA	16	TRBJ1-1	CASSRKLRDKGDEAFF
TRBV19	NA	12	TRBJ1-1	CASSIERFEAFF
TRBV29-1	NA	11	TRBJ2-4	CSVVERYIQYF
TRBV3-1/TRBV3-2	NA	13	TRBJ2-3	CASSQGARTPQYF
TRBV6-5	NA	14	TRBJ1-1	CASSFQAQGTEAFF